Shown below are 25 T cell receptor beta chains from a single sample sequenced in a study of cytomegalovirus exposure and HLA in healthy donors. Vbeta (60) and Jbeta (13) primers were used in the PCR. TCRdb's table, derived via immunoSEQ multiplex PCR, lists solely in-frame clones and lacks some. The table lists approximately 160,000 clones, 77% of them singletons. Source material: PBMCs. The source is a woman aged 25 to 39 in good health and CMV-seronegative.

This clone was observed a handful of times. CDR3 sequence reads: CASRRTLTGRGSPLHF. In nucleotides, the CDR3 is TGTGCCAGTAGACGTACCTTGACAGGAAGGGGTTCACCCCTCCACTTT. The V gene is TRBV19, the J gene TRBJ1-6; D is possibly TRBD1 (6 bases). V lost 6 bases and J lost 9, with 21 bases in between. This CDR3 contains 16 residues. CDR1 is LNHDA and CDR2 is SQIVND in the germline V gene (reference sequence). Together with reference TRBV19 and TRBJ1-6, the CDR3 gives the full variable domain: DGGITQSPKYLFRKEGQNVTLSCEQNLNHDAMYWYRQDPGQGLRLIYYSQIVNDFQKGDIAEGYSVSREKKESFPLTVTSAQKNPTAFYLCASRRTLTGRGSPLHFGNGTRLTVT.

This clone was counted only a few times. The chain uses TRBV2 and TRBJ2-7; the match to TRBD1 covers 7 bases. After removal of 5 bases from V and 4 bases from J, the junction contained 5 bases not matched to a gene. Germline V lookup: CDR1 SNHLY, CDR2 FYNNEI. The CDR3 consists of 13 residues. CDR3 bases: TGTGCCAGCAGTCGGGACAGCCTTTACGAGCAGTACTTC. This gives the protein CASSRDSLYEQYF.

The V call is TRBV18, the J call TRBJ1-6, with D possibly TRBD1 on 6 matching bases. Germline V gene sequence: CDR1 KGHSH, CDR2 LQKENI. This CDR3 has 15 amino acids. Deletions cut 2 bases from V and 6 bases from J, with 11 bases between. This CDR3 reads CASSPEGQTNSPLHF. The CDR3 region has the DNA TGTGCCAGCTCACCAGAAGGACAGACTAATTCACCCCTCCACTTT.

V gene TRBV27 combines with J gene TRBJ2-7; 10 bases align to TRBD1. V dropped 2 bases and J dropped 6; count of bases not matched to a gene: 4. This CDR3 has 14 amino acids. The germline V gene encodes CDR1 MNHEY and CDR2 SMNVEV (reference sequence). The CDR3 region has the DNA TGTGCCAGCAGTTTAGGGACAGGGGTTGGCGAGCAGTACTTC. This translates into CASSLGTGVGEQYF.

This chain joins TRBV13 and TRBJ1-1; D unresolved. Trimming stripped 5 bases from V and 0 bases from J, with 13 bases between. CDR1 is PRHDT, CDR2 FYEKMQ, per germline (reference sequence). There are 15 residues in the CDR3. The CDR3, as DNA: TGTGCCAGCAGCCTGGAGGGAGAATTGAACACTGAAGCTTTCTTT. It specifies CASSLEGELNTEAFF.

This chain links TRBV25-1 with TRBJ1-4; 10 bases are shared with TRBD1. The CDR3 extends over 14 amino acids. The germline V gene has CDR1 MGHDK and CDR2 SYGVNS. The V segment lost 3 bases and the J segment 8 bases; nucleotides outside the gene matches: 3. This chain's CDR3 is CASSEGQGYEKLFF. The CDR3 coding sequence is TGTGCCAGCAGTGAGGGACAGGGGTACGAAAAACTGTTTTTT.

This clone was seen only a few times. The chain combines TRBV7-3 with TRBJ2-1; 12 bases align to TRBD2. CDR3 size: 15 residues. The ends lost 5 bases at V and 8 bases at J; junction bases unmatched: 7. Germline-derived CDR1 and CDR2 are SGHTA and FQGTGA. The CDR3 here is CASSLTSGGMYEQFF. The CDR3 nucleotides read TGTGCCAGCAGCCTGACTAGCGGGGGTATGTATGAGCAGTTCTTC.

The V and J genes are TRBV30 and TRBJ2-5; perhaps TRBD2 as D (5 bases). Trimming cost V 3 bases and J 5 bases, with 13 bases left between them. Germline V gene data show CDR1 as GTSNPN and CDR2 as SVGIG (reference sequence). The CDR3 runs to 13 residues. The CDR3 DNA follows: TGTGCCTGGAGCCTAGCAGACGAGGAGACCCAGTACTTC. It yields the protein CAWSLADEETQYF.

The chain couples TRBV7-6 to TRBJ2-7; D gene uncertain. V lost 3 bases, J lost 2 bases, and 5 bases lay in between. CDR3 size: 12 residues. From germline, CDR1 is SGHVS and CDR2 FNYEAQ. The CDR3 here is CASSLAPYEQYF. The CDR3 nucleotides are TGTGCCAGCAGCTTGGCCCCCTACGAGCAGTACTTC. The whole variable domain, filled in from reference TRBV7-6 and TRBJ2-7, reads GAGVSQSPRYKVTKRGQDVALRCDPISGHVSLYWYRQALGQGPEFLTYFNYEAQQDKSGLPNDRFSAERPEGSISTLTIQRTEQRDSAMYRCASSLAPYEQYFGPGTRLTVT.

The V gene is TRBV6-5, the J gene TRBJ2-7; D unclear. The CDR3 is 11 amino acids. Per germline, CDR1 MNHEY and CDR2 SVGAGI. The germline V and J ends were trimmed by 7 bases and 3 bases, with 7 bases remaining between them. CDR3 DNA sequence: TGTGCCAGCACCAACGGCTACGAGCAGTACTTC. Translating it yields CASTNGYEQYF.

As DNA, the CDR3 is TGTGCCACGGAGGCCGGGACAGGGGTAACTGAAGCTTTCTTT. Amino acid sequence: CATEAGTGVTEAFF. J is TRBJ1-1 and V is TRBV19, with 10 bases aligning to TRBD1. Germline CDR1 and CDR2: LNHDA and SQIVND (reference sequence). V dropped 10 bases and J dropped 5; count of bases not matched to a gene: 10. CDR3 length: 14 amino acids.

The chain links TRBV27 to TRBJ1-1; 8 positions match TRBD1. Germline CDR1 MNHEY, CDR2 SMNVEV (reference sequence). J was trimmed by 3 bases and V by 1 base; bases with no gene match: 4. This CDR3 comprises 15 residues. The CDR3 DNA sequence: TGTGCCAGCAGTTTATTGCAGGGGGCCCACACTGAAGCTTTCTTT. Protein: CASSLLQGAHTEAFF.

The gene calls are TRBV9 and TRBJ1-1; D gene uncertain. Germline CDR1 SGDLS, CDR2 YYNGEE. V lost 0 bases, J lost 4 bases, and 13 bases lay in between. The CDR3 consists of 15 residues. CDR3: CASSVGAGFATEAFF. In DNA, the CDR3 is TGTGCCAGCAGCGTAGGGGCTGGGTTCGCCACTGAAGCTTTCTTT.

The rearrangement joins TRBV25-1 to TRBJ1-2; D is undetermined. Germline CDR1 reads MGHDK; CDR2 reads SYGVNS. The CDR3 length is 13 residues. The V end was cut by 10 bases, the J end by 8 bases, with 20 bases between. The CDR3 DNA reads as TGTGCCATCGTGGGATCGGGAGGGTTAGGCTACACCTTC. This sequence encodes CAIVGSGGLGYTF.

This chain links TRBV2 with TRBJ2-7; 9 bases map to TRBD2. Germline V gives CDR1 SNHLY, CDR2 FYNNEI. CDR3 length: 14 residues. After removal of 5 bases from V and 5 bases from J, the junction contained 7 bases not matched to a gene. As DNA, the CDR3 is TGTGCCAGCAGTTATAGCGGGAGCCTTAACGAGCAGTACTTC. It encodes CASSYSGSLNEQYF.

In its sample, this clone was seen once. This chain connects TRBV29-1 to TRBJ2-1; possible D gene TRBD1, 6 bases. From germline, CDR1 is SQVTM and CDR2 ANQGSEA. This CDR3 comprises 11 residues. Trimming stripped 4 bases from V and 11 bases from J, with 12 bases between. CDR3 sequence: CSVGRDNKQFF. The DNA for the CDR3 is TGCAGCGTTGGAAGGGACAACAAGCAGTTCTTC.

This clone was counted only a few times. This chain joins TRBV28 and TRBJ1-2, with D unclear. The CDR3 sequence is 13 residues long. Germline CDR1 reads MDHEN; CDR2 reads SYDVKM. Trimming cost V 5 bases and J 4 bases, with 11 bases left between them. This CDR3 is CASSVTVSYGYTF. The DNA of the CDR3 is TGTGCCAGCAGTGTCACCGTTAGCTATGGCTACACCTTC.

This chain connects TRBV6-5 to TRBJ1-4; D unclear. CDR1 and CDR2 (germline): MNHEY, SVGAGI. The CDR3 is 14 residues long. V was clipped by 0 bases and J by 4 bases, with 6 bases between them. CDR3 loop: CASSYSRGNEKLFF. In DNA form, the CDR3 reads TGTGCCAGCAGTTACTCGCGGGGTAATGAAAAACTGTTTTTT.

The V call is TRBV9, the J call TRBJ1-4; 7 positions agree with TRBD1. CDR1 is SGDLS, CDR2 YYNGEE, per germline. This CDR3 is 17 amino acids long. J was trimmed by 0 bases and V by 6 bases; bases with no gene match: 11. In DNA, the CDR3 is TGTGCCAGCACCCGTAAGGGACAGAGCGCAACTAATGAAAAACTGTTTTTT. It specifies CASTRKGQSATNEKLFF.

The J gene is TRBJ1-2, the V gene TRBV11-2, with TRBD1 identical over 8 bases. Germline CDR1 is SGHAT and CDR2 is FQNNGV. The V gene end was trimmed by 5 bases and the J gene end by 9 bases; junction bases not matched to a gene: 5. This CDR3 contains 12 residues. The CDR3 is CASSVSGGRYTF. DNA for the CDR3: TGTGCCAGCAGCGTCTCAGGGGGCCGCTACACCTTC.

The chain links TRBV5-1 to TRBJ2-3; tentative D call: TRBD2 (6 bases). V lost 2 bases and J 0 bases, leaving 22 bases between the germline ends. Per the germline V gene, CDR1 is SGHRS and CDR2 is YFSETQ. The CDR3 totals 19 residues. CDR3 coding DNA: TGCGCCAGCAGCTTCGCGTCGGGATTGGATAGCGGAAGCACAGATACGCAGTATTTT. Translating gives CASSFASGLDSGSTDTQYF. The variable domain in full, completed from reference TRBV5-1 and TRBJ2-3, reads KAGVTQTPRYLIKTRGQQVTLSCSPISGHRSVSWYQQTPGQGLQFLFEYFSETQRNKGNFPGRFSGRQFSNSRSEMNVSTLELGDSALYLCASSFASGLDSGSTDTQYFGPGTRLTVL.

The rearrangement joins TRBV5-1 to TRBJ1-1; maybe TRBD1 (5 bases). The germline gives CDR1 SGHRS, CDR2 YFSETQ. V was cut by 2 bases and J by 3 bases, with 11 bases left in between. CDR3 length: 14 residues. The CDR3 sequence: CASSFQGIDTEAFF. CDR3 coding DNA: TGCGCCAGCAGCTTTCAGGGAATAGACACTGAAGCTTTCTTT.

The chain carries TRBV14 and TRBJ1-1; possibly TRBD1 for D (6 bases). From germline, CDR1 is SGHDN and CDR2 FVKESK. The CDR3 has 14 residues. Trimming took 4 bases from V and 2 from J, leaving 11 bases between them. The CDR3 sequence is CASSPHRANTEAFF. In DNA, the CDR3 is TGTGCCAGCAGCCCTCACAGGGCTAACACTGAAGCTTTCTTT.

The chain couples TRBV7-2 to TRBJ2-1, with TRBD2 identical over 8 bases. CDR1 and CDR2 (germline): SGHTA, FQGNSA. The CDR3 consists of 15 residues. With 5 bases clipped from V and 5 bases from J, the junction kept 8 bases outside the gene matches. This chain's CDR3 is CASSPGLAGNNEQFF. In DNA form, the CDR3 reads TGTGCCAGCAGCCCGGGGCTAGCGGGTAACAATGAGCAGTTCTTC.

The J gene is TRBJ2-5, the V gene TRBV28; no firm D call. The CDR3 has 13 residues. V was trimmed by 5 bases and J by 2 bases, leaving 9 bases between them. CDR1 and CDR2 (germline): MDHEN, SYDVKM. CDR3 amino acids: CASSGTRQETQYF. DNA for the CDR3: TGTGCCAGCAGTGGTACCAGACAAGAGACCCAGTACTTC.